The rows below give T cell receptor beta chains drawn from one sample of a study of blood T cell repertoires in COVID-19. Generated by immunoSEQ multiplex PCR, the TCRdb table keeps only in-frame clones and is missing some. The sample lists approximately 450,000 clones, 75% to 90% occurring once. Sequencing used peripheral blood. All receptors derive from a woman in her twenties or thirties with acute or convalescent COVID-19. CDR3s leave out the opening cysteine and the closing phenylalanine or tryptophan. Each record gives: J gene, V gene, CDR3 protein.

TRBJ2-4 | TRBV20-1 | SASGQVENIQY
TRBJ2-5 | TRBV18 | ASSPGHRGEETQY
TRBJ2-3 | TRBV6-6 | ASTKAGTDTQY
TRBJ2-1 | TRBV5-4 | ASSSGRGGDGNEQF
TRBJ1-2 | TRBV20-1 | SASRRYGYT
TRBJ2-5 | TRBV4-1 | ASSQPDRDQETQY
TRBJ1-2 | TRBV5-4 | ASSLDRGGGYT
TRBJ2-3 | TRBV2 | ASTAPLAGAFTDTQY
TRBJ1-2 | TRBV29-1 | SVNQDYYGYT
TRBJ1-4 | TRBV18 | ASSNNLGEKLF
TRBJ2-1 | TRBV28 | ASWRGNEQF
TRBJ2-3 | TRBV5-6 | ASSLAQTDTQY
TRBJ2-3 | TRBV5-1 | ASSQNGRAADTQY
TRBJ1-1 | TRBV12-5 | ASGLDSFPSTEAF
TRBJ2-1 | TRBV5-1 | ASSADSYNEQF
TRBJ1-2 | TRBV19 | ASSTSSLTNGYT
TRBJ1-3 | TRBV11-2 | ASSLDRRGSSGNTIY
TRBJ2-4 | TRBV2 | ASSEGGPKNIQY
TRBJ1-3 | TRBV28 | ASSTGGSSGNTIY
TRBJ1-3 | TRBV27 | ASSLSVNSGNTIY
TRBJ2-3 | TRBV5-6 | ASSFGVGQY
TRBJ1-1 | TRBV3-1/TRBV3-2 | ASSQVDRGNTEAF
TRBJ1-2 | TRBV5-1 | ASSLAIGQTNYGYT
TRBJ2-7 | TRBV7-3 | ASRNSSSYEQY
TRBJ1-4 | TRBV11-2 | ASSLDGTVNEKLF
TRBJ2-1 | TRBV7-8 | ASSLGTLYNEQF
TRBJ1-5 | TRBV6-5 | ASSPGGYQPQH
TRBJ1-1 | TRBV5-6 | ASSQMGQGLYTEAF
TRBJ2-5 | TRBV24-1 | ATSSGQGTQY
TRBJ1-5 | TRBV9 | ASSVGLEANQPQH
TRBJ2-3 | TRBV27 | ASSPTGGTDTQY
TRBJ1-1 | TRBV2 | ASAGQGGTEAF
TRBJ1-1 | TRBV2 | ASSEKGQGFIEAF
TRBJ2-3 | TRBV24-1 | ATSEKRGVGDTQY
TRBJ2-7 | TRBV6-2/TRBV6-3 | ASSYFTSAEQY
TRBJ2-5 | TRBV27 | ASSSIRTVRGETQY
TRBJ1-1 | TRBV28 | ASSLRQGRGNTEAF
TRBJ2-5 | TRBV29-1 | SVTAGTTKETQY
TRBJ1-5 | TRBV7-3 | ASSLDRDQPQH
TRBJ1-2 | TRBV29-1 | SVSDSPNYGYT
TRBJ1-4 | TRBV5-6 | ASSLWVRTNEKLF
TRBJ2-1 | TRBV7-6 | ASLGTGGLSYNEQF
TRBJ1-1 | TRBV24-1 | ATQDRANTEAF
TRBJ1-5 | TRBV28 | ASSPTGYSNQPQH
TRBJ2-2 | TRBV5-6 | ASSFFSGGFTGELF
TRBJ1-4 | TRBV2 | ASSDRGVSEKLF
TRBJ2-1 | TRBV4-1 | ASSQAPARVPHNEQF
TRBJ1-4 | TRBV5-1 | ASSLTGKTNEKLF
TRBJ1-4 | TRBV3-1/TRBV3-2 | ASSRDRYNEKLF
TRBJ2-6 | TRBV5-8 | ASSLLQETGSGANVLT
TRBJ1-2 | TRBV29-1 | SVTGQGAGGYT
TRBJ1-2 | TRBV3-1/TRBV3-2 | ASSQDQVFDGYT
TRBJ2-5 | TRBV4-1 | ASSQVYTGIETQY
TRBJ2-3 | TRBV10-1 | ASSGQGTDTQY
TRBJ2-2 | TRBV29-1 | SVEDTGAKTGELF